This is a list of T cell receptor beta chains from one sample in a study of graft-versus-host responses after intestinal transplantation. Method: immunoSEQ multiplex PCR; TCRdb's copy keeps in-frame clones and lacks some. There are more than 30,000 clones in the sample; roughly 87% occur only once, and about a sixth lies in the top ten. The specimen was ileum tissue, collected less than 210 days after intestinal transplant. The receptors stem from a human patient who received an intestinal transplant, so some T cells may come from the graft donor. CDR3s include the opening cysteine and the closing phenylalanine or tryptophan. D genes are given only for firm matches. Some rows have no size entry. The others give once, few or many, or a class for an expanded clone.

v_gene	j_gene	abundance	d_gene	CDR3aa	CDR3nt
TRBV2	TRBJ1-1	.	.	CASGRLTGPTEAFF	TGTGCCAGCGGACGATTAACAGGGCCAACTGAAGCTTTCTTT
TRBV6-5	TRBJ2-1	.	TRBD1	CASTDRDNYNEQFF	TGTGCCAGCACCGACAGGGACAACTACAATGAGCAGTTCTTC
TRBV11-3	TRBJ2-3	.	.	CASSLGLSSDTQYF	TGTGCCAGCAGCCTCGGACTATCTTCAGATACGCAGTATTTT
TRBV18	TRBJ2-1	.	.	CASSPNIRYNEQFF	TGTGCCAGCTCACCAAACATTCGGTACAATGAGCAGTTCTTC
TRBV10-1	TRBJ2-7	.	.	CASSEGLVSEQYF	TGCGCCAGCAGTGAGGGGCTGGTTTCCGAGCAGTACTTC
TRBV9	TRBJ2-5	.	.	CASSVEGVLETQYF	TGTGCCAGCAGCGTGGAGGGGGTCTTGGAGACCCAGTACTTC
TRBV5-1	TRBJ1-3	.	.	CASSFLGLHSGNTIYF	TGCGCCAGCAGCTTCTTGGGACTCCACTCTGGAAACACCATATATTTT
TRBV28	TRBJ2-7	.	.	CASSSRDEQYF	TGTGCCAGCAGTTCTAGGGACGAGCAGTACTTC
TRBV5-4	TRBJ2-3	.	TRBD2	CASSKPGLAGGPTDTQYF	TGTGCCAGCAGCAAACCGGGACTAGCGGGGGGGCCCACAGATACGCAGTATTTT
TRBV6-5	TRBJ1-5	.	.	CASSYGGNQPQHF	TGTGCCAGCAGTTACGGGGGAAATCAGCCCCAGCATTTT
TRBV7-9	TRBJ1-3	.	TRBD1	CASSLSSDTGEFSGNTIYF	TGTGCCAGCAGCCTTAGTAGCGATACAGGGGAATTCTCTGGAAACACCATATATTTT
TRBV7-9	TRBJ1-2	once	.	CASSQLTDPNYGYTF	TGTGCCAGCAGCCAATTGACCGACCCTAACTATGGCTACACCTTC
TRBV5-4	TRBJ2-3	.	TRBD2	CASSLAWGLAGGKGTDTQYF	TGTGCCAGCAGCTTGGCGTGGGGACTAGCGGGAGGTAAGGGCACAGATACGCAGTATTTT
TRBV5-6	TRBJ1-2	once	TRBD1	CASSLQRGHYYGYTF	TGTGCCAGCAGCTTGCAGAGGGGGCACTACTATGGCTACACCTTC
TRBV5-1	TRBJ2-3	.	.	CASSPRTAADTQYF	TGCGCCAGCAGCCCACGGACAGCGGCAGATACGCAGTATTTT
TRBV6-5	TRBJ1-2	few	.	CASKSYGYTF	TGTGCCAGCAAGTCATATGGCTACACCTTC
TRBV28	TRBJ2-7	.	TRBD1	CASSLGTGIPLYEQYF	TGTGCCAGCAGTTTAGGGACAGGGATTCCACTCTACGAGCAGTACTTC
TRBV7-9	TRBJ2-1	once	.	CASSLHGWGAGDEQFF	TGTGCCAGCAGCCTCCATGGCTGGGGAGCCGGGGATGAGCAGTTCTTC
TRBV11-3	TRBJ2-3	.	.	CASSLGGNTDTQYF	TGTGCCAGCAGTCTTGGGGGGAACACAGATACGCAGTATTTT
TRBV20-1	TRBJ2-7	.	.	CSASELYEQYF	TGCAGTGCTAGCGAGCTGTACGAGCAGTACTTC
TRBV4-2	TRBJ2-5	.	.	CASRQAETQYF	TGTGCCAGCAGGCAAGCCGAGACCCAGTACTTC
TRBV5-1	TRBJ1-4	medium-sized	.	CASRSAGGGNEKLFF	TGCGCCAGCAGGTCGGCCGGAGGGGGTAATGAAAAACTGTTTTTT
TRBV6-6	TRBJ2-7	.	.	CASSYGKWYEQYF	TGTGCCAGCAGTTACGGGAAATGGTACGAGCAGTACTTC
TRBV10-3	TRBJ2-7	.	.	CAITPGQYYEQYF	TGTGCCATCACCCCAGGACAGTACTACGAGCAGTACTTC
TRBV11-3	TRBJ2-1	.	TRBD2	CASSLGAGAGNEQFF	TGTGCCAGCAGCTTAGGAGCGGGAGCAGGGAATGAGCAGTTCTTC
TRBV9	TRBJ2-7	.	.	CASSVGTGSTYEQYF	TGTGCCAGCAGCGTCGGAACAGGGTCAACCTACGAGCAGTACTTC
TRBV5-4	TRBJ2-1	once	.	CASSWGQGILF	.
TRBV27	TRBJ2-2	.	.	CASSLLATGELFF	TGTGCCAGCAGTTTGCTGGCTACCGGGGAGCTGTTTTTT
TRBV5-4	TRBJ1-5	.	.	CASSLGPGESGNQPQHF	TGTGCCAGCAGCTTGGGACCAGGGGAATCGGGTAATCAGCCCCAGCATTTT
TRBV7-2	TRBJ2-1	.	.	CASSLLDGNEQFF	TGTGCCAGCAGCTTACTCGATGGCAATGAGCAGTTCTTC
TRBV7-2	TRBJ1-5	.	.	CASSQRGNQPQHF	TGTGCCAGCAGCCAGCGTGGCAATCAGCCCCAGCATTTT
TRBV7-9	TRBJ1-1	.	.	CASSLDAGSAFF	TGTGCCAGCAGCTTAGACGCGGGTTCAGCTTTCTTT
TRBV5-8	TRBJ1-2	.	TRBD1	CASSWTGVDYGYTF	TGTGCCAGCAGCTGGACAGGGGTAGACTATGGCTACACCTTC
TRBV7-9	TRBJ2-7	.	TRBD1	CASSTGQGYEQYF	TGTGCCAGCAGTACGGGACAGGGTTACGAGCAGTACTTC
TRBV11-3	TRBJ2-1	.	.	CASSVRDNNEQFF	TGTGCCAGCAGCGTCCGGGACAACAATGAGCAGTTCTTC
TRBV19	TRBJ2-3	.	TRBD2	CASSIPAGGADTQYF	TGTGCCAGTAGTATTCCGGCGGGAGGCGCAGATACGCAGTATTTT
TRBV28	TRBJ2-2	.	TRBD2	CASSLGTSGNTGELFF	TGTGCCAGCAGTTTAGGGACTAGCGGGAACACCGGGGAGCTGTTTTTT
TRBV7-8	TRBJ2-4	.	.	CASSRRGGALAKNIQYF	TGTGCCAGCAGCCGCAGAGGAGGGGCTCTAGCCAAAAACATTCAGTACTTC
TRBV6-5	TRBJ1-5	.	.	CASSYSSNQPQHF	TGTGCCAGCAGTTACTCTAGCAATCAGCCCCAGCATTTT
TRBV6-1	TRBJ2-1	.	TRBD2	CASTSGLWSEQFF	TGTGCCAGTACTAGCGGCCTTTGGAGTGAGCAGTTCTTC
TRBV5-1	TRBJ1-1	.	.	CASSSTLRDTEAFF	TGCGCCAGCAGCTCGACCTTAAGGGACACTGAAGCTTTCTTT
TRBV15	TRBJ2-2	.	TRBD2	CATSKGLAANTGELFF	TGTGCCACCAGCAAGGGACTAGCGGCGAACACCGGGGAGCTGTTTTTT
TRBV11-2	TRBJ2-7	.	.	CASSLLYSSYEQYF	TGTGCCAGCAGCTTATTATACAGCTCCTACGAGCAGTACTTC
TRBV10-1	TRBJ2-1	.	.	CASWGGGDPSYNEQFF	TGCGCCAGCTGGGGAGGGGGGGACCCCTCCTACAATGAGCAGTTCTTC
TRBV28	TRBJ2-1	.	.	CASSFGGLNEQFF	TGTGCCAGCAGTTTCGGAGGGCTAAATGAGCAGTTCTTC
TRBV28	TRBJ1-1	.	.	CASSPFPQQNTEAFF	TGTGCCAGCAGTCCGTTTCCACAGCAGAACACTGAAGCTTTCTTT
TRBV4-1	TRBJ1-3	few	.	CASSQDGQNSGNTIYF	TGCGCCAGCAGCCAAGATGGGCAGAACTCTGGAAACACCATATATTTT
TRBV27	TRBJ2-7	.	.	CASSLRGPYEQYF	TGTGCCAGCAGTTTACGGGGGCCCTACGAGCAGTACTTC